This section outlines one T cell receptor (beta chain) sequence together with its context. Its cognate antigen is unknown. The treatment is: oral pan-JAK inhibitor, 5-10 mg twice daily. Lesional scalp punch biopsies and peripheral blood came from alopecia areata patients. Sorting separated CD4+ and CD8+ T cells out of PBMCs. These data come from a study of CD8+ T cells in alopecia areata. The wider study: Disease severity was quantified as SALT score of affected scalp area.

RNA extraction was followed by reverse transcription into cDNA, which acted as the sequencing template. The assay was immunoSEQ multiplex PCR, and TCRdb's table has in-frame clones only and misses some. The repertoire holds a few hundred thousand clones, with around 64% as singletons. Study results and limitations: TCR sharing was clearer in mice than between patients, perhaps partly owing to patient HLA diversity.

This CDR3 comprises 12 residues. Germline V gives CDR1 LNHNV, CDR2 YYDKDF (reference sequence). With 0 bases removed from V and 6 bases from J, the gap between germline ends came to 5 bases. J is TRBJ1-2 and V is TRBV15; D gene unclear. The TCR was taken from a human donor with alopecia areata. This specimen was CD4+ T cells sorted from blood, taken at roughly week 53, from a patient treated with tofacitinib. CDR3 sequence: CATSREGNGYTF. As DNA, the CDR3 is TGTGCCACCAGCAGAGAGGGTAATGGCTACACCTTC. The whole variable domain, filled in from reference TRBV15 and TRBJ1-2, reads DAMVIQNPRYQVTQFGKPVTLSCSQTLNHNVMYWYQQKSSQAPKLLFHYYDKDFNNEADTPDNFQSRRPNTSFCFLDIRSPGLGDTAMYLCATSREGNGYTFGSGTRLTVV.